Following are 31 T cell receptor beta chains from one sample sequenced in a study of cytotoxic CD8 clonotypes in ibrutinib-treated CLL. Sequencing was performed with immunoSEQ multiplex PCR; in TCRdb, only in-frame clones are kept and a portion is missing. The sample contains around 16,000 clones, around 63% of which appear only once. The material sequenced was PBMCs, taken before ibrutinib treatment. The receptors come from a human donor with chronic lymphocytic leukemia.

This clone appeared once. The rearrangement links TRBV19 to TRBJ1-2; the D is unclear. CDR1 LNHDA and CDR2 SQIVND come from the germline V gene (reference sequence). This CDR3 has 15 amino acids. V dropped 6 bases and J dropped 2 bases, with 16 bases sitting between them. The CDR3 DNA follows: TGTGCCAGTAGCCAACACGGTGGAAACAACTATGGCTACACCTTC. It codes for CASSQHGGNNYGYTF.

J is TRBJ2-5 and V is TRBV9; no reliable D call. The CDR3 covers 13 residues. The V end lost 0 bases, the J end lost 7 bases, and 10 bases lay between the germline ends. In germline, CDR1 is SGDLS, CDR2 YYNGEE. Here the CDR3 reads CASSVEETGTQYF. In DNA form, the CDR3 reads TGTGCCAGCAGCGTAGAGGAAACGGGGACCCAGTACTTC.

The V gene is TRBV18, the J gene TRBJ1-6, with D uncertain. Deletions cut 5 bases from V and 0 bases from J, with 8 bases between. The CDR3 runs 15 residues. Germline V gene data show CDR1 as KGHSH and CDR2 as LQKENI. CDR3 region: CASSRESSYNSPLHF. The CDR3 DNA follows: TGTGCCAGCTCAAGGGAGAGCTCCTATAATTCACCCCTCCACTTT.

This clone was picked up a small number of times. This chain connects TRBV10-1 to TRBJ1-1; no firm D call. CDR3 length equals 15 residues. The V end was cut by 3 bases, the J end by 4 bases, with 15 bases between. Germline V gives CDR1 WNHNN, CDR2 SYGVQD (reference sequence). The CDR3 nucleotides are TGCGCCAGCAGTGAAGGAGAAGGAATCGGCACTGAAGCTTTCTTT. It yields the protein CASSEGEGIGTEAFF.

This clone has only one observation. This chain links TRBV5-1 with TRBJ1-1, with no clear D. Germline lookup yields CDR1 SGHRS and CDR2 YFSETQ. The CDR3 spans 13 residues. Trimming left V 4 bases short and J 2 bases short, with 9 bases between. CDR3 residues: CASSASTNTEAFF. Here the CDR3 DNA reads TGCGCCAGCAGCGCCTCAACTAACACTGAAGCTTTCTTT.

In its sample, this clone was seen a few times. The rearrangement joins TRBV19 to TRBJ1-6; D is perhaps TRBD1 (5 bases). Germline CDR1 reads LNHDA; CDR2 reads SQIVND (reference sequence). V lost 5 bases to trimming and J lost 7 bases, with 15 bases between them. This CDR3 has 15 residues. CDR3 sequence reads: CASSLRDGGNSPLHF. CDR3 bases: TGTGCCAGTAGTTTGAGAGACGGGGGGAATTCACCCCTCCACTTT.

This clone came up a few times. The CDR3 is CASSRWGQDYEQYF. The DNA of the CDR3 is TGTGCCAGCAGCCGTTGGGGACAGGATTACGAGCAGTACTTC. The chain employs TRBV14 and TRBJ2-7; 8 bases are shared with TRBD1. V was pared by 4 bases and J by 4 bases, with 6 bases of the junction left unmatched. Germline lookup yields CDR1 SGHDN and CDR2 FVKESK. This CDR3 comprises 14 residues.

This clone was recorded a few times. The rearrangement joins TRBV30 to TRBJ1-5; 9 positions match TRBD1. Germline V lookup: CDR1 GTSNPN, CDR2 SVGIG (reference sequence). The CDR3 has 14 amino acids. V was clipped by 3 bases and J by 4 bases; unmatched bases: 4. Here the CDR3 DNA reads TGTGCCTGGAGGACCGGGACAGGGAATCAGCCCCAGCATTTT. This codes for CAWRTGTGNQPQHF.

The genes are TRBV5-5 and TRBJ1-3; unclear D gene. V lost 1 base, J lost 4 bases, and 9 bases lay in between. Looked up from germline, CDR1 is SGHKS and CDR2 is YYEKEE (reference sequence). The CDR3 has 14 amino acids. The CDR3: CASSLMESGNTIYF. CDR3 DNA sequence: TGTGCCAGCAGCTTGATGGAGTCAGGAAACACCATATATTTT.

V is TRBV28 and J is TRBJ1-2; D is ambiguous. This CDR3 has 15 residues. The V end lost 5 bases, the J end lost 4 bases, and 17 bases lay between the germline ends. Germline loops: CDR1 MDHEN, CDR2 SYDVKM. DNA of the CDR3: TGTGCCAGCAGTCTCCCTCGTCAGGCTTCCTATGGCTACACCTTC. Its protein is CASSLPRQASYGYTF.

The J gene is TRBJ1-1, the V gene TRBV6-5; the D is unclear. From germline, CDR1 is MNHEY and CDR2 SVGAGI. This CDR3 has 15 residues. V was pared by 4 bases and J by 4 bases, with 16 bases between. The CDR3 loop reads CASSSAPPAVTEAFF. CDR3 in DNA: TGTGCCAGCAGTTCCGCTCCCCCAGCTGTCACTGAAGCTTTCTTT.

The sample holds a few counts of this clone. This rearrangement joins TRBV19 to TRBJ2-3; TRBD1 agrees at 8 bases. Losses at the gene ends were 6 bases for V and 4 bases for J; bases not matched to a gene: 12. CDR1 is LNHDA and CDR2 is SQIVND in the germline V gene (reference sequence). This CDR3 has 16 residues. CDR3 nucleotide sequence: TGTGCCAGTAGGTTGTGGTCTGGACAGGGCCCAGATACGCAGTATTTT. Residues: CASRLWSGQGPDTQYF.

V usage is TRBV4-1 and J usage is TRBJ2-7; possible D gene TRBD2, 6 bases. Germline-derived CDR1 and CDR2 are MGHRA and YSYEKL. This CDR3 is built from 16 residues. With 1 base removed from V and 0 bases from J, the gap between germline ends came to 13 bases. CDR3 coding DNA: TGCGCCAGCAGCCAAGCGGGACTCTTAAGCTCCTACGAGCAGTACTTC. It translates to CASSQAGLLSSYEQYF.

J is TRBJ2-1 and V is TRBV19, with D perhaps assigned TRBD1 or TRBD2 (5 bases each). The CDR3 consists of 14 residues. Germline CDR1 and CDR2: LNHDA and SQIVND (reference sequence). Trimming took off 3 bases at V and 6 bases at J, with 12 bases between the two ends. The CDR3 reads CASSIGGFGNEQFF. DNA of the CDR3: TGTGCCAGTAGTATTGGGGGTTTCGGCAATGAGCAGTTCTTC.

The gene calls are TRBV5-1 and TRBJ2-2; 11 nucleotides agree with TRBD1. Trimming at V came to 7 bases and at J to 6 bases, leaving 11 bases not matched to a gene. Germline lookup yields CDR1 SGHRS and CDR2 YFSETQ. The CDR3 is made up of 16 amino acids. CDR3 DNA: TGCGCCAGCCCATTCCGGACAGGGGGCATCGCCGGGGAGCTGTTTTTT. Residues: CASPFRTGGIAGELFF.

This clone was recorded a few times. The rearrangement uses TRBV27 and TRBJ1-5; D remains unclear. Trimming took 4 bases from V and 1 from J, leaving 5 bases between them. The CDR3 totals 13 residues. Per germline, CDR1 MNHEY and CDR2 SMNVEV (reference sequence). This CDR3 is CASSWQSNQPQHF. CDR3 DNA sequence: TGTGCCAGCAGTTGGCAGAGCAATCAGCCCCAGCATTTT.

CDR3 sequence reads: CASSLEGTGAYTGELFF. As DNA, the CDR3 is TGTGCCAGCAGCTTAGAGGGGACAGGGGCTTACACCGGGGAGCTGTTTTTT. The chain carries TRBV5-6 and TRBJ2-2, with 10 bases that match TRBD1. Germline assignment: CDR1 SGHDT and CDR2 YYEEEE. V lost 2 bases to trimming and J lost 3 bases; unmatched junction nucleotides: 7. The CDR3 runs to 17 residues.

This chain uses TRBV7-9 with TRBJ2-6; D gene uncertain. Trimming removed 2 bases from V and 3 bases from J, with 2 bases in between. The CDR3 consists of 13 residues. Per the germline V gene, CDR1 is SEHNR and CDR2 is FQNEAQ (reference sequence). The CDR3: CASSLYGANVLTF. DNA for the CDR3: TGTGCCAGCAGCTTATATGGGGCCAACGTCCTGACTTTC.

The chain uses TRBV4-3 and TRBJ1-6, with D uncertain. Germline V gene lookup returns CDR1 LGHNA and CDR2 YSLEER. CDR3 size: 15 residues. The V end lost 2 bases, the J end lost 3 bases, and 8 bases lay between the germline ends. CDR3 DNA: TGCGCCAGCAGCCAAACAGTCCACTATAATTCACCCCTCCACTTT. This gives the protein CASSQTVHYNSPLHF.

The V gene is TRBV5-1, the J gene TRBJ2-5, with 8 bases identical to TRBD2. J gave up 3 bases and V 7 bases, and 11 bases lay outside the gene matches. The germline CDR1 and CDR2 sequences are SGHRS and YFSETQ. The CDR3 totals 15 residues. CDR3 DNA sequence: TGCGCCAGCGGTCGCCGGACCGGGGGGGAAGAGACCCAGTACTTC. Its translation is CASGRRTGGEETQYF. The full variable domain, in which reference TRBV5-1 and TRBJ2-5 provide the parts outside the CDR3, is KAGVTQTPRYLIKTRGQQVTLSCSPISGHRSVSWYQQTPGQGLQFLFEYFSETQRNKGNFPGRFSGRQFSNSRSEMNVSTLELGDSALYLCASGRRTGGEETQYFGPGTRLLVL.

V usage is TRBV6-5 and J usage is TRBJ2-5; unclear D gene. CDR3 length equals 14 residues. Germline V gene data show CDR1 as MNHEY and CDR2 as SVGAGI. The ends were cut back, 3 bases at V and 1 base at J, with 9 bases in the middle. The CDR3: CASSYLYSQETQYF. In DNA, the CDR3 is TGTGCCAGCAGTTATTTGTACTCCCAAGAGACCCAGTACTTC.

The chain has TRBV19 and TRBJ1-5, with D possibly TRBD1 on 6 matching bases. The germline CDR1 and CDR2 sequences are LNHDA and SQIVND (reference sequence). The CDR3 length is 13 residues. Trimming pared 3 bases from V and 7 bases from J, leaving 10 bases between. CDR3 protein: CASSMVQGQPQHF. CDR3 sequence (DNA): TGTGCCAGTAGTATGGTACAGGGCCAGCCCCAGCATTTT.

V is TRBV5-6 and J is TRBJ2-1; 12 bases match TRBD2. Germline V gene lookup returns CDR1 SGHDT and CDR2 YYEEEE. J gave up 7 bases and V 0 bases, and 2 bases lay outside the gene matches. This CDR3 comprises 15 residues. The CDR3: CASSLAGLAGNEQFF. As DNA, the CDR3 is TGTGCCAGCAGCTTGGCAGGACTAGCGGGGAATGAGCAGTTCTTC.

The chain employs TRBV25-1 and TRBJ1-3; no clear D gene. Germline loops: CDR1 MGHDK, CDR2 SYGVNS. V was clipped by 9 bases and J by 0 bases, with 9 bases between them. The CDR3 length is 13 residues. CDR3 DNA: TGTGCCAGTCAACAGTTCTCTGGAAACACCATATATTTT. Translation gives CASQQFSGNTIYF.

The chain carries TRBV7-3 and TRBJ2-3; D may be TRBD1 (5 bases). Trimming cost V 2 bases and J 2 bases, with 11 bases left between them. The CDR3 extends over 15 amino acids. Germline V gene data show CDR1 as SGHTA and CDR2 as FQGTGA. CDR3 amino acids: CASSLDRGTTDTQYF. DNA for the CDR3: TGTGCCAGCAGCTTAGATAGGGGAACCACAGATACGCAGTATTTT.

The chain joins TRBV11-2 to TRBJ1-5, with 9 bases matching TRBD1. With V trimmed by 5 bases and J by 6 bases, 5 bases remained unmatched. The germline CDR1 and CDR2 sequences are SGHAT and FQNNGV. CDR3 length: 14 amino acids. The DNA of the CDR3 is TGTGCCAGCAGCGCGGACAGGGGCTGTCAGCCCCAGCATTTT. The encoded protein is CASSADRGCQPQHF.

The chain uses TRBV5-6 and TRBJ2-3; D is ambiguous. Germline V gene data show CDR1 as SGHDT and CDR2 as YYEEEE. Trimming removed 1 base at V and 2 bases at J, with 8 bases between. The CDR3 length is 14 residues. Here the CDR3 reads CASSLSLTTDTQYF. In DNA form, the CDR3 reads TGTGCCAGCAGCTTGAGCCTTACCACAGATACGCAGTATTTT.

This chain links TRBV27 with TRBJ1-2; D is possibly TRBD1 (6 bases). Germline CDR1 MNHEY, CDR2 SMNVEV (reference sequence). The CDR3 has 14 amino acids. V dropped 5 bases and J dropped 7 bases, with 17 bases sitting between them. CDR3 region: CASSKNSQGFGYTF. CDR3 sequence (DNA): TGTGCCAGCAGTAAAAATTCACAGGGTTTTGGCTACACCTTC.

This rearrangement joins TRBV4-3 to TRBJ2-2; TRBD1 matches at 10 bases. Germline CDR1 LGHNA, CDR2 YSLEER. The CDR3 length is 15 residues. Unmatched junction bases numbered 5, after V lost 3 bases and J lost 7 bases. The CDR3: CASSHRTGGSGELFF. The CDR3 nucleotides read TGCGCCAGCAGCCACAGGACAGGGGGGAGCGGGGAGCTGTTTTTT.

This chain links TRBV5-1 with TRBJ1-4; the D gene is possibly TRBD1 (5 bases). The germline V and J ends were trimmed by 4 bases and 2 bases, with 6 bases remaining between them. CDR3 length: 13 residues. Germline CDR1 SGHRS, CDR2 YFSETQ. The CDR3 sequence: CASSRGTNEKLFF. The CDR3 DNA follows: TGCGCCAGCAGCCGGGGGACTAATGAAAAACTGTTTTTT.

The V gene is TRBV5-1, the J gene TRBJ2-3, with D maybe TRBD2 (7 bases). The CDR3 is 15 residues long. Germline V CDR1 and CDR2: SGHRS, YFSETQ. Trimming took 8 bases from V and 9 from J, leaving 25 bases between them. CDR3 sequence: CASGGLGGPLETQYF. CDR3 DNA sequence: TGCGCCAGTGGAGGACTAGGGGGGCCCCTAGAAACGCAGTATTTT. Full variable domain (remainder filled in from reference TRBV5-1 and TRBJ2-3): KAGVTQTPRYLIKTRGQQVTLSCSPISGHRSVSWYQQTPGQGLQFLFEYFSETQRNKGNFPGRFSGRQFSNSRSEMNVSTLELGDSALYLCASGGLGGPLETQYFGPGTRLTVL.